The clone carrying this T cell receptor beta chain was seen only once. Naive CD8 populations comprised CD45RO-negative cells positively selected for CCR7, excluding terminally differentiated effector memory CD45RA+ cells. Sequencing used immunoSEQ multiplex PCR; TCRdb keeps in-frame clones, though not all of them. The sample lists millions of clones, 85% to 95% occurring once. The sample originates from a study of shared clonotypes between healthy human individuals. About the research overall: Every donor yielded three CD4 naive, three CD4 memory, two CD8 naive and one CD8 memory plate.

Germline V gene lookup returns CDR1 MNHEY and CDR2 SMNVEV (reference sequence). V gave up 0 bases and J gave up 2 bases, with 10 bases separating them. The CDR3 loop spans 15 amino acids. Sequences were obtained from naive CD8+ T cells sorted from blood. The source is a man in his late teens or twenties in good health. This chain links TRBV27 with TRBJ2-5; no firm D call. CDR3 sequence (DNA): TGTGCCAGCAGTTTATCGATTTCGGCTCAAGAGACCCAGTACTTC. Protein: CASSLSISAQETQYF.